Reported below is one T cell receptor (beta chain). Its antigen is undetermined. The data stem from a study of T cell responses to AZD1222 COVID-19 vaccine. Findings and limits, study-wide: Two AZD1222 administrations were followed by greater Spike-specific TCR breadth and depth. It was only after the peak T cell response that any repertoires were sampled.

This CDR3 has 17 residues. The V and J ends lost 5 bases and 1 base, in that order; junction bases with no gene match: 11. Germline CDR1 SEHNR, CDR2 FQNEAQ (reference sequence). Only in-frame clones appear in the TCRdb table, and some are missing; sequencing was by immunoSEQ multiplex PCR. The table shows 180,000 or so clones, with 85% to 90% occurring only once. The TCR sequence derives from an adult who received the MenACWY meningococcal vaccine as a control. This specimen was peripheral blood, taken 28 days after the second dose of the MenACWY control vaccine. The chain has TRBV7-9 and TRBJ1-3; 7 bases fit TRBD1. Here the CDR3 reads CASSHKPGQYSGNTIYF. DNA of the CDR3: TGTGCCAGCAGCCATAAACCGGGACAGTATTCTGGAAACACCATATATTTT.